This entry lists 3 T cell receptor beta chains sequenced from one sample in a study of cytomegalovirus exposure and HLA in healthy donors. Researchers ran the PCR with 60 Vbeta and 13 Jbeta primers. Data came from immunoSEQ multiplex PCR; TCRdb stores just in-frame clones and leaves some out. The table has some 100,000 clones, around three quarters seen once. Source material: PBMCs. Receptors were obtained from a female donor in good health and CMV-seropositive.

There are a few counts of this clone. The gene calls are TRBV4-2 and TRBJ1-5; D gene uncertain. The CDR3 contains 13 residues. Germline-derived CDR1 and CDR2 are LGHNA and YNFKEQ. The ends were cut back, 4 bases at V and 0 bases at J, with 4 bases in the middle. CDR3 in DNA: TGTGCCAGCAGCCCATTTAGCAATCAGCCCCAGCATTTT. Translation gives CASSPFSNQPQHF.

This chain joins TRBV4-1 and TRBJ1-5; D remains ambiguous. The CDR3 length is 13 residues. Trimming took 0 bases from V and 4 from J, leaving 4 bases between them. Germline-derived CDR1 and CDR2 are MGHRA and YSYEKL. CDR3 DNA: TGCGCCAGCAGCCAAGACTCGAATCAGCCCCAGCATTTT. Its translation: CASSQDSNQPQHF.

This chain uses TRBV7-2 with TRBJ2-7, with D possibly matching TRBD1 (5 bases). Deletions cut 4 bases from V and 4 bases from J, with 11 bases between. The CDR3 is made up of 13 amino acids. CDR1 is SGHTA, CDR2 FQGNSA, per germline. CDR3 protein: CASSSFQGYEQYF. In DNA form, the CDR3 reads TGTGCCAGCAGCTCCTTCCAGGGTTACGAGCAGTACTTC.